This T cell receptor (beta chain) was identified during a study of blood T cells in healthy people across ages. Study details: Through template switching, about one barcoded beta molecule was captured per two T cells, as measured in model experiments.

Isolated PBMCs totaled at least 7 million in each sample. This clonotype was seen only a few times. Next came a second PCR, run for roughly 6 to 11 cycles, which used a sample-barcoded 5' primer along with a J-beta primer mix. A tag from a template-switch adaptor with 12 random nucleotides marked each cDNA molecule. Each CDR3 protein gets one entry after TCRdb re-called the 5' RACE reads with MiXCR. The table records about 1.4 million distinct CDR3 sequences, around 59% of them present only once. Germline V lookup: CDR1 SGHTA, CDR2 FQGNSA. V lost 2 bases and J lost 0; bases outside the gene matches: 8. The CDR3 loop spans 17 amino acids.

Sample: blood. The V and J genes are TRBV7-2 and TRBJ2-5, with 8 bases lining up with TRBD2. The TCR sequence derives from a man aged 18 to 30 in good health. The CDR3 sequence: CASSLPAGDTYQETQYF. As DNA, the CDR3 is TGTGCCAGCAGCTTACCAGCGGGAGATACGTACCAAGAGACCCAGTACTTC.